This T cell receptor (beta chain) was sequenced for a study of CD8 T cells in Susac syndrome. V lost 11 bases, J lost 2 bases, and 11 bases lay in between. Germline CDR1 ENHRY, CDR2 SYGVKD. CDR3 length: 12 residues. The RNA input was about 0.5 to 1 ug, and it was reverse transcribed with random hexamers. TCRdb reanalysed the immunoSEQ multiplex PCR reads using MiXCR and keeps one entry per CDR3 protein. The sample carries roughly 200,000 distinct CDR3 sequences, 91% recorded once. The TCR comes from a human donor with Susac syndrome. The chain has TRBV10-3 and TRBJ2-3, with D unresolved. The sequencing input was CD4+ T cells from PBMCs. Here the CDR3 DNA reads TGTGCCCTCGGAAGGGACACAGATACGCAGTATTTT. Protein sequence: CALGRDTDTQYF.